Presented here are 14 T cell receptor beta chains from one specimen sequenced in a study of T cell responses to AZD1222 COVID-19 vaccine. Only in-frame clones appear in the TCRdb table, and some are missing; sequencing was by immunoSEQ multiplex PCR. The sample consists of some 190,000 clones, 75% to 90% of them appearing once. Sequencing used peripheral blood, obtained on day 0 of AZD1222 vaccination. All receptors derive from an adult in good health.

The chain has TRBV7-2 and TRBJ2-7; tentative D call: TRBD2 (5 bases). Trimming took 6 bases from V and 1 from J, leaving 13 bases between them. Germline CDR1 and CDR2: SGHTA and FQGNSA. The CDR3 totals 14 residues. The CDR3, as DNA: TGTGCCAGCAGACTTAGGGAGTTTTCCTACGAGCAGTACTTC. Translated, it gives CASRLREFSYEQYF.

This clone was counted once. This chain connects TRBV27 to TRBJ1-3; weak D call: TRBD1 (5 bases). The CDR3 extends over 15 amino acids. CDR1 and CDR2 from the germline V gene are MNHEY and SMNVEV (reference sequence). The V end was cut by 3 bases, the J end by 8 bases, with 17 bases between. In DNA form, the CDR3 reads TGTGCCAGCAGTTTGGGGGTGGGTGGACGGGACACCATATATTTT. Its translation: CASSLGVGGRDTIYF.

This rearrangement joins TRBV4-1 to TRBJ1-2; no firm D call. This CDR3 has 13 amino acids. Germline V gives CDR1 MGHRA, CDR2 YSYEKL. The germline V and J ends were trimmed by 0 bases and 5 bases, with 7 bases remaining between them. The chain's CDR3 is CASSQDYTYGYTF. The CDR3 DNA follows: TGCGCCAGCAGCCAAGATTACACTTATGGCTACACCTTC.

CDR3 residues: CASRLTSQSSYEQYV. CDR3 in DNA: TGTGCCAGCAGACTGACTAGCCAAAGCTCCTACGAGCAGTACGTC. The V and J genes are TRBV2 and TRBJ2-7; 7 bases are shared with TRBD2. This CDR3 region has 15 residues. Germline CDR1 reads SNHLY; CDR2 reads FYNNEI. V lost 6 bases to trimming and J lost 0 bases; unmatched junction nucleotides: 8.

The rearrangement joins TRBV4-2 to TRBJ2-5; TRBD2 matches 15 bases. Germline values: CDR1 LGHNA, CDR2 YNFKEQ. This CDR3 is 17 amino acids long. Trimming at V came to 4 bases and at J to 5 bases, leaving 8 bases not matched to a gene. CDR3 sequence (DNA): TGTGCCAGCAGCCGGACTAGCGGGGGGGCTTTGGGTGAGACCCAGTACTTC. It translates to CASSRTSGGALGETQYF.

The rearrangement joins TRBV27 to TRBJ2-7; D not resolved. CDR3 length equals 10 residues. The V and J ends lost 8 bases and 4 bases respectively, with 6 bases between them. Looked up from germline, CDR1 is MNHEY and CDR2 is SMNVEV (reference sequence). The CDR3 is CASGLYEQYF. DNA for the CDR3: TGTGCCAGCGGTCTATACGAGCAGTACTTC.

The chain employs TRBV27 and TRBJ2-5, with a tentative D call TRBD2 (6 bases). The CDR3 has 15 residues. The V and J ends lost 5 bases and 3 bases respectively, with 16 bases between them. Germline-derived CDR1 and CDR2 are MNHEY and SMNVEV (reference sequence). The CDR3 DNA reads TGTGCCAGCAGTAAACAGTGGGGGGTCGAAGAGACCCAGTACTTC. As protein: CASSKQWGVEETQYF.

This chain joins TRBV28 and TRBJ1-3; D remains ambiguous. The CDR3 has 20 residues. V lost 3 bases and J lost 0, with 24 bases in between. From germline, CDR1 is MDHEN and CDR2 SYDVKM. The CDR3 sequence is CASSFWAGRPYNTSGNTIYF. The CDR3 nucleotides are TGTGCCAGCAGTTTCTGGGCAGGAAGACCTTATAACACCTCTGGAAACACCATATATTTT. Combining the CDR3 with reference TRBV28 and TRBJ1-3 gives the whole variable domain DVKVTQSSRYLVKRTGEKVFLECVQDMDHENMFWYRQDPGLGLRLIYFSYDVKMKEKGDIPEGYSVSREKKERFSLILESASTNQTSMYLCASSFWAGRPYNTSGNTIYFGEGSWLTVV.

V and J are TRBV4-2 and TRBJ1-1; D is ambiguous. The V end was cut by 0 bases, the J end by 4 bases, with 9 bases between. The CDR3 spans 14 residues. From germline, CDR1 is LGHNA and CDR2 YNFKEQ. The DNA of the CDR3 is TGTGCCAGCAGCCAAGAAGAGTTGGGCACTGAAGCTTTCTTT. Its protein is CASSQEELGTEAFF.

The rearrangement uses TRBV30 and TRBJ1-2, with D unclear. V was cut by 8 bases and J by 1 base, with 14 bases left in between. The V gene's germline CDR1 is GTSNPN and CDR2 SVGIG (reference sequence). The CDR3 is made up of 13 amino acids. In DNA, the CDR3 is TGTGCCGGTACGGAAGGGATTAACTATGGCTACACCTTC. This encodes CAGTEGINYGYTF.

The J gene is TRBJ2-2, the V gene TRBV3-1 (or the pseudogene TRBV3-2); no firm D call. Germline-derived CDR1 and CDR2 are LGHDT and YNNKEL (reference sequence). This CDR3 is built from 14 residues. The V end lost 4 bases, the J end lost 1 base, and 7 bases lay between the germline ends. The CDR3 coding sequence is TGTGCCAGCAGCCCCGGGCAGAACACCGGGGAGCTGTTTTTT. It translates to CASSPGQNTGELFF.

The gene calls are TRBV15 and TRBJ2-7, with D perhaps matching TRBD1 or TRBD2 (5 bases each). Germline V CDR1 and CDR2: LNHNV, YYDKDF (reference sequence). Deletions cut 0 bases from V and 6 bases from J, with 12 bases between. The CDR3 covers 14 residues. This CDR3 is CATSRDEGWGEQYV. The CDR3 nucleotides read TGTGCCACCAGCAGAGACGAGGGGTGGGGCGAGCAGTACGTC.

The chain is built from TRBV10-3 and TRBJ1-3; no definite D call. Germline V gives CDR1 ENHRY, CDR2 SYGVKD. The CDR3 loop spans 14 amino acids. V was cut by 5 bases and J by 0 bases, with 8 bases left in between. CDR3 bases: TGTGCCATCAGTCCGATTAGCTCTGGAAACACCATATATTTT. Its translation is CAISPISSGNTIYF.

The rearrangement joins TRBV7-9 to TRBJ1-2, with D possibly being TRBD1 (5 bases). This CDR3 region has 13 residues. Looked up from germline, CDR1 is SEHNR and CDR2 is FQNEAQ (reference sequence). The V gene lost 4 bases and the J gene lost 1 base, with 7 bases spanning the gap. The CDR3 sequence: CASSSGGNYGYTF. CDR3 DNA: TGTGCCAGCAGCTCCGGGGGTAACTATGGCTACACCTTC.